The 10 T cell receptor beta chains in this list originate from one sample, sequenced in a study of early T cells in non-severe SARS-CoV-2 infection. TCRdb used MiXCR to reprocess the 5' RACE reads, holding one entry per CDR3 protein. The table shows 75,000 to 100,000 distinct CDR3 sequences, with approximately 17% occurring only once. What was sequenced was whole blood. Receptor source: an adult who was a healthcare worker with PCR-confirmed SARS-CoV-2 infection or an uninfected control (not recorded which).

A few counts support this clonotype. The chain couples TRBV20-1 to TRBJ2-1; weak D call: TRBD2 (7 bases). Germline V CDR1 and CDR2: DFQATT, SNEGSKA (reference sequence). V shed 6 bases and J shed 0 bases, with 12 bases lying between them. This CDR3 contains 14 residues. The CDR3 nucleotides read TGCAGTGCCAGAAGGGGGGGCTCCTACAATGAGCAGTTCTTC. This codes for CSARRGGSYNEQFF.

This clonotype was counted ten times or more. The J gene is TRBJ2-7, the V gene TRBV20-1; 7 bases agree with TRBD2. The germline gives CDR1 DFQATT, CDR2 SNEGSKA (reference sequence). This CDR3 contains 13 residues. The DNA for the CDR3 is TGCAGCATCGTCGCGGGAGTATCGAAAGAGCAGTACTTC. Its translation is CSIVAGVSKEQYF.

In its sample, this clonotype is medium-sized (0.01 to 0.1%). The V call is TRBV20-1, the J call TRBJ1-1, with 8 bases that match TRBD1. V gave up 1 base and J gave up 3 bases; unmatched junction bases: 4. The CDR3 is 14 amino acids. Germline V CDR1 and CDR2: DFQATT, SNEGSKA (reference sequence). The CDR3 sequence is CSARGAGGDTEAFF. The CDR3 region has the DNA TGCAGTGCTAGAGGGGCAGGGGGCGACACTGAAGCTTTCTTT.

CDR3 sequence: CAISEQPLGRGRGGELFF. The CDR3 nucleotides read TGTGCCATCAGTGAGCAGCCCTTGGGGAGGGGAAGAGGCGGGGAGCTGTTTTTT. The genes are TRBV10-3 and TRBJ2-2, with 7 bases fitting TRBD2. Germline CDR1 reads ENHRY; CDR2 reads SYGVKD. The CDR3 is made up of 18 amino acids. Losses at the gene ends were 2 bases for V and 7 bases for J; bases not matched to a gene: 16.

As to this clonotype: With a much larger clone just one base away, this may be a read error. The genes are TRBV14 and TRBJ2-7; 9 bases align to TRBD2. Germline V lookup: CDR1 SGHDN, CDR2 FVKESK. This CDR3 is built from 14 residues. The CDR3 bases are TGTGCCAGCAGCCATAGCGGGGGACCTCTCGAGCAGAACTTC. Its translation: CASSHSGGPLEQNF.

This chain connects TRBV19 to TRBJ2-5; possible D gene TRBD2, 6 bases. Trimming removed 10 bases at V and 5 bases at J, with 17 bases between. This CDR3 is built from 13 residues. Per the germline V gene, CDR1 is LNHDA and CDR2 is SQIVND (reference sequence). As DNA, the CDR3 is TGTGCCACCGTAGCGGAAAACGGGGAGACCCAGTACTTC. Its translation is CATVAENGETQYF.

A few counts support this clonotype. CDR3 sequence (DNA): TGCGCCAGCAGCCTCTGGGCCCCGGGGGCCGGGGAGCTGTTTTTT. Protein sequence: CASSLWAPGAGELFF. The gene calls are TRBV5-1 and TRBJ2-2; TRBD2 might be the D (6 bases). The V and J ends lost 4 bases and 6 bases respectively, with 16 bases between them. The CDR3 has 15 residues. Germline-derived CDR1 and CDR2 are SGHRS and YFSETQ.

This chain joins TRBV27 and TRBJ1-1, with D maybe TRBD1 (5 bases). Germline CDR1 reads MNHEY; CDR2 reads SMNVEV (reference sequence). The CDR3 length is 15 residues. The V and J ends lost 4 bases and 4 bases respectively, with 16 bases between them. This CDR3 is CASSSVRDQPTEAFF. For the CDR3, the DNA is TGTGCCAGCAGTTCCGTCAGGGATCAGCCCACTGAAGCTTTCTTT.

The chain couples TRBV10-1 to TRBJ2-3; D remains unclear. Germline V gives CDR1 WNHNN, CDR2 SYGVQD (reference sequence). CDR3 length: 13 amino acids. Trimming removed 0 bases at V and 4 bases at J, with 5 bases between. CDR3 amino acids: CASSESIADTQYF. The CDR3 DNA sequence: TGCGCCAGCAGTGAGTCAATCGCAGATACGCAGTATTTT.

Only a few counts were recorded for this clonotype. V usage is TRBV11-2 and J usage is TRBJ1-4, with D possibly being TRBD1 (5 bases). The ends were cut back, 5 bases at V and 4 bases at J, with 11 bases in the middle. The CDR3 totals 14 residues. Germline-derived CDR1 and CDR2 are SGHAT and FQNNGV. CDR3 in amino acids: CASSGHLLNEKLFF. The DNA for the CDR3 is TGTGCCAGCAGCGGACACCTCCTTAATGAAAAACTGTTTTTT. Variable domain in full (rest from reference TRBV11-2 and TRBJ1-4): EAGVAQSPRYKIIEKRQSVAFWCNPISGHATLYWYQQILGQGPKLLIQFQNNGVVDDSQLPKDRFSAERLKGVDSTLKIQPAKLEDSAVYLCASSGHLLNEKLFFGSGTQLSVL.